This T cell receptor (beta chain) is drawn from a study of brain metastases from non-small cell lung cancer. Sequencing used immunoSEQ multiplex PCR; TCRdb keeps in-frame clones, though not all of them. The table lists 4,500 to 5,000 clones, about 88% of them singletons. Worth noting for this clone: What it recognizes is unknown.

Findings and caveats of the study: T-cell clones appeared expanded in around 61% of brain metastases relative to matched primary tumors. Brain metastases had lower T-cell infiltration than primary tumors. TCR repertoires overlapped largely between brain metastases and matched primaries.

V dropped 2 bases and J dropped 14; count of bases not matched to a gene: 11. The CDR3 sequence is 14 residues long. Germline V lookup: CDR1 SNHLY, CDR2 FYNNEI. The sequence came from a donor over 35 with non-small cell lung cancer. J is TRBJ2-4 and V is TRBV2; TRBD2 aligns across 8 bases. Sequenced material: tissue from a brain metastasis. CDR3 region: CASSESTSEGLEYF. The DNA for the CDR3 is TGTGCCAGCAGTGAATCGACTAGCGAGGGGTTGGAGTACTTC.